Listed here is a single TCR beta chain. This entry is derived from a study of T-cell reconstitution after alpha-beta-depleted transplantation in children. This CDR3 comprises 15 residues. CDR1 and CDR2 (germline): DFQATT, SNEGSKA (reference sequence). V was pared by 4 bases and J by 1 base, with 8 bases of the junction left unmatched. The authors prepared the TCRbeta library with unique molecular identifiers. TCRdb recomputed calls from the PCR reads with MiXCR, one row per CDR3 protein. The table records about 540,000 distinct CDR3 sequences, 15% to 20% of them present only once. The sample in question was PBMCs from the stem cell graft donor, obtained from the stem cell graft. The sequence derives from a human donor who donated a stem cell graft to a child with acute lymphoblastic leukemia. The V gene is TRBV20-1, the J gene TRBJ2-5; 8 bases map to TRBD1. CDR3 loop: CSATTGEASQETQYF. In DNA form, the CDR3 reads TGCAGTGCTACGACAGGGGAGGCGAGCCAAGAGACCCAGTACTTC.